This record looks at one TCR beta chain sequence and its context. The source of the sample is a study of blood T cell repertoires in COVID-19. The CDR3 is made up of 16 amino acids. The V gene's germline CDR1 is LNHDA and CDR2 SQIVND (reference sequence). V dropped 5 bases and J dropped 2 bases, with 18 bases sitting between them. Authors' analysis steps: Amplification from reference gene primers served as the basis for estimated nucleated cell counts. Sequencing used immunoSEQ multiplex PCR; TCRdb keeps in-frame clones, though not all of them. From that table come the V and J calls and clone size; the DNA was used to work out D and trimming. The sample holds about 26,000 clones; approximately 77% are singletons and the top ten take about 14%.

The TCR sequence derives from a man aged 80 or over with active or convalescent COVID-19. Sequenced: peripheral blood. This sequence joins TRBV19 and TRBJ1-2; D might be TRBD1 (5 bases). CDR3 nucleotides: TGTGCCAGTAGTGCCATCCAGGGTGGCAGAAACTATGGCTACACCTTC. Translated, it gives CASSAIQGGRNYGYTF.